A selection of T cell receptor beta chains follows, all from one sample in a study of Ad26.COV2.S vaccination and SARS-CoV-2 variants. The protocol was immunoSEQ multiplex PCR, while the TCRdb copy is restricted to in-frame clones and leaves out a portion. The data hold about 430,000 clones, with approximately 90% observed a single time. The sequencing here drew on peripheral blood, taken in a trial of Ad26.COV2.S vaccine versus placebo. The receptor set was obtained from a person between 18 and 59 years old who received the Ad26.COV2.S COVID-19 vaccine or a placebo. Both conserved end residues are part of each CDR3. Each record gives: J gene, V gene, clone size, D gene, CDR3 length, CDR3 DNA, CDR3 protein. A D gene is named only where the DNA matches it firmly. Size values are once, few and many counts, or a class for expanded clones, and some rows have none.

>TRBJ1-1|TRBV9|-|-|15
TGTGCCAGCAGCGTAGGGGTCATCTGGGACACTGAAGCTTTCTTT
CASSVGVIWDTEAFF
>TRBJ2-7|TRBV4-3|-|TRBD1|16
TGCGCCAGCAGCCAAGGGAATTCGGGACAGGGGTGGGAGCAGTACTTC
CASSQGNSGQGWEQYF
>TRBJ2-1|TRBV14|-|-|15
TGTGCCAGCAGCCTGCGACCCCCCCAGGGCTATGAGCAGTTCTTC
CASSLRPPQGYEQFF
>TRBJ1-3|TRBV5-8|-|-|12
TGTGCCAGCAGCTTTCTGGGTTACACCATATATTTT
CASSFLGYTIYF
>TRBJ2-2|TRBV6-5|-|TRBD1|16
TGTGCCAGCAGTTCTGGGACAGGCTTGAACACCGGGGAGCTGTTTTTT
CASSSGTGLNTGELFF
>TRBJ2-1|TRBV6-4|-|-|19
TGTGCCAGCAGTGTATTCCCTCGGGATAGCGGACCTTCCTACAATGAGCAGTTCTTC
CASSVFPRDSGPSYNEQFF
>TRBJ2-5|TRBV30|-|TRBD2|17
TGTGCCTGGAGTGTAGGGGCTAGCGGGAGGTTAGGGGAGACCCAGTACTTC
CAWSVGASGRLGETQYF
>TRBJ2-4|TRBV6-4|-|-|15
TGTGCCAGCTTCTCGGCGGGATTAGCCAAAAACATTCAGTACTTC
CASFSAGLAKNIQYF
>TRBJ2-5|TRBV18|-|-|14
TGTGCCAGCTCACCCGGCAGGGCACAAGAGACCCAGTACTTC
CASSPGRAQETQYF
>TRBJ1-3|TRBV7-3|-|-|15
TGTGCCAGCAGCTTATGGTCGGGCGGCGGAAACACCATATATTTT
CASSLWSGGGNTIYF
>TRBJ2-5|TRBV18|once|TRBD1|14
TGTGCCAGCCCCGGGACAGGGTCCGTGGAGACCCAGTACTTC
CASPGTGSVETQYF
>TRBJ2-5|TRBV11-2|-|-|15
TGTGCCAGCAGCTTAGATCACGGCAGCCAAGAGACCCAGTACTTC
CASSLDHGSQETQYF
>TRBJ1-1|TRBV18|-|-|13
TGTGCCAGCTCACCAGTCGGGCGAACTGAAGCTTTCTTT
CASSPVGRTEAFF
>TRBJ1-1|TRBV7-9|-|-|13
TGTGCCAGCAGCTCCCAGGGGCCTCCCGGGGCTTTCTTT
CASSSQGPPGAFF
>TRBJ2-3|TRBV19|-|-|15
TGTGCCAGTAGTATGGTAGGGGACCCCACAGATACGCAGTATTTT
CASSMVGDPTDTQYF
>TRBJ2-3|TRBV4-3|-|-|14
TGCGCCAGCAGCCAAGATATTAATACAGATACGCAGTATTTT
CASSQDINTDTQYF
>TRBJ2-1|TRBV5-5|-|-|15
TGTGCCAGCAGCTTGGAGGCAGGATATTACAATGAGCAGTTCTTC
CASSLEAGYYNEQFF
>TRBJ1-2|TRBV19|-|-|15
TGTGCCAGTAGTATAAGGGAGGACCGAAACTATGGCTACACCTTC
CASSIREDRNYGYTF
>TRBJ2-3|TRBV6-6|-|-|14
TGTGCCAGCAGTTACACGACTGGCACAGATACGCAGTATTTT
CASSYTTGTDTQYF
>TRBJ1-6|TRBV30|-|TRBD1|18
TGTGCCTGGAGGGAGCGACAGGGTGGTAGCTCCTATAATTCACCCCTCCACTTT
CAWRERQGGSSYNSPLHF
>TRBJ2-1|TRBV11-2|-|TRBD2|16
TGTGCCAGCAGCATTGGGGCTAGCGGGAGGTTAAATGAGCAGTTCTTC
CASSIGASGRLNEQFF
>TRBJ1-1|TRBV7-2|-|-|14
TGTGCCAGCAGCTTACGGCAAATGAACACTGAAGCTTTCTTT
CASSLRQMNTEAFF
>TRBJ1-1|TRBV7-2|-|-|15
TGTGCCAGCAGCTACCTCGGGGGGTCTAACACTGAAGCTTTCTTT
CASSYLGGSNTEAFF
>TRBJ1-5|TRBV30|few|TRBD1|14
TGTGCCTGGAGCGAAGGACAGGGGAATCAGCCCCAGCATTTT
CAWSEGQGNQPQHF
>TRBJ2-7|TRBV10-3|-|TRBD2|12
TGTGCCATCAGCGAGCGGGGGTACGAGCAGTACTTC
CAISERGYEQYF
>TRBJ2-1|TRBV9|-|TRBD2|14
TGTGCCAGCAGCACCCTAGCGGGTAAGAATGAGCAGTTCTTC
CASSTLAGKNEQFF